These T cell receptor beta chains were read from a single sample in a study of identical twins. TCRdb reprocessed the 5' RACE reads via MiXCR and lists one record per CDR3 protein. Of about 300,000 distinct CDR3 sequences detected, approximately 13% appear once; the ten largest clones hold 6% to 9%. This sample was also put to use in a study of yellow fever vaccine responses in identical twins.

The sample comprised CD8+ T cells sorted from blood. These receptor sequences come from a woman aged 18 to 35 in good health. CDR3s include the opening cysteine and the closing phenylalanine or tryptophan.

>TRBJ2-5|13|TRBV6-5
CASSSQGGETQYF
>TRBJ2-1|15|TRBV3-1
CASSVLGGSYNEQFF
>TRBJ2-4|14|TRBV12-3/TRBV12-4
CASSFVGGKNIQYF
>TRBJ2-2|13|TRBV10-3
CAISDSGAGELFF
>TRBJ2-1|15|TRBV27
CASTSTSGRPNEQFF
>TRBJ2-2|15|TRBV7-6
CASSPSLTNTGELFF
>TRBJ2-3|15|TRBV29-1
CSVPTSGSDTDTQYF
>TRBJ2-2|13|TRBV2
CASIMGDTGELFF
>TRBJ2-3|14|TRBV28
CASSSTGAVHTQYF
>TRBJ2-2|14|TRBV6-1
CASSPTSNTGELFF
>TRBJ1-6|13|TRBV11-2
CASSLVVGSPLHF
>TRBJ2-1|13|TRBV5-1
CASGPRGYDEQFF
>TRBJ1-6|14|TRBV4-1
CASSRGQGDSPLHF
>TRBJ2-1|12|TRBV4-1
CASSQGEREQFF
>TRBJ2-1|16|TRBV28
CASSLDGTSGRDEQFF
>TRBJ2-1|16|TRBV6-4
CASSASLAGGPGEQFF
>TRBJ2-3|17|TRBV15
CATSRDGEDGNTDTQYF
>TRBJ2-2|16|TRBV27
CASSLRQGKLLGELFF
>TRBJ2-1|12|TRBV7-9
CASSRAGGEQFF
>TRBJ2-3|16|TRBV12-3/TRBV12-4
CASSYLSDRGVDTQYF
>TRBJ2-3|15|TRBV20-1
CSVPSLAASTDTQYF